Listed below are T cell receptor beta chains from one sample, sequenced in a study of cytomegalovirus exposure and HLA in healthy donors. Clones were sequenced by immunoSEQ multiplex PCR, and TCRdb holds only the in-frame ones, with some missing. The data hold 110,000 or so clones, with around 89% observed a single time. Material for sequencing was PBMCs. Receptors were obtained from a man younger than 35 in good health and CMV-seronegative. Both conserved end residues are trimmed from each CDR3.

V gene,CDR3 protein
TRBV2,ASKGGRAFPEAF
TRBV7-6,ASSFGTHDGGGTDTQY
TRBV15,ATSSEIRVSYGYT
TRBV7-8,ASSLTGTSGYNEQF
TRBV28,ASRLTGRYEQY
TRBV28,ASSFGQGNQPQH
TRBV6-5,ASSYLGQERGYT
TRBV7-2,ASSLAGVTYEQY
TRBV5-1,ASSLGQFNEKLF
TRBV5-1,ASSSGGSPVYTEAF
TRBV19,ASSIQNAGTYEQY
TRBV29-1,SAPKTGGNEQF
TRBV4-1,ASSGLSVDEQF
TRBV29-1,SGEFGGSDIQY
TRBV7-9,ASSLGGGQPQH
TRBV29-1,SGDTHELGDTDTQY
TRBV5-1,ASSLSPGGRGEQF
TRBV9,ASSITSGGNNEQF
TRBV30,AWTSPPDKAMNTEAF
TRBV5-1,ASSPGQGAADTQY
TRBV9,ASNSPRTEAF
TRBV5-6,ASSLPGISPNYGYT
TRBV15,ATSTGQARIEAF
TRBV11-2,ASSLDRSSAGHEQF
TRBV6-5,ASSYRREAGNTIY
TRBV25-1,ASSEFPNSEQF
TRBV7-9,ASSFSTGSGEQY
TRBV28,ASRPAGVATEAF
TRBV28,ASSFRGRTEAF
TRBV14,ASSLRGGNTIY
TRBV27,ASSLRAGAYEQY
TRBV4-1,ASSQVTGGSNQPQH
TRBV15,ATSTRNAPGELF
TRBV5-4,ASSSRTGGIYEQY
TRBV12-2,ASRSIIRGHPSSYEQY
TRBV7-2,ASSVDSRFSYEQY
TRBV6-5,ASSYSSDRPYEQY
TRBV6-5,ASGKGTGVWNEQY
TRBV7-9,ASSPWKSSASTDTQY
TRBV7-9,ASSLEENSPLH
TRBV5-1,ASSLDRGDTGELF
TRBV5-4,ASSATSGLSYEQY